The entry that follows covers one TCR beta chain sequence. These data belong to a study of blood T cell repertoires in COVID-19. As for the study in general: Acute-phase and convalescent COVID-19 samples originated in the United States, Italy and Spain. Sources were T cells, B-cell-depleted T cells, or PBMCs; the material itself was cDNA or gDNA.

Followed longitudinally, the Seattle patients had been enrolled during active infection. The V end lost 2 bases, the J end lost 8 bases, and 11 bases lay between the germline ends. The CDR3 has 13 amino acids. The germline CDR1 and CDR2 sequences are SGHNT and YYREEE (reference sequence). Original processing notes: From reference gene primer amplification, estimates of nucleated cell counts were derived. Clones were sequenced by immunoSEQ multiplex PCR, and TCRdb holds only the in-frame ones, with some missing. Clonal size and the V and J genes are those of that table, whereas D and trimming came from the DNA. The sample shows approximately 340,000 clones, roughly 86% of them seen only once.

The sample comprised peripheral blood. V is TRBV5-4 and J is TRBJ2-1, with D maybe TRBD1 (6 bases). The sequence came from a man aged 30-40 years with COVID-19, enrolled during active disease. The CDR3 loop reads CASSFPGVDEQFF. The CDR3 region has the DNA TGTGCCAGCAGCTTCCCAGGGGTTGATGAGCAGTTCTTC.